This T cell receptor beta chain was obtained from a study of control samples from healthy donors and cancer patients (dated by TCRdb to 2018 to 2020). Receptor libraries were prepared by the immunoSEQ multiplex PCR assay. TCRdb provides this immuneACCESS table in a form limited to in-frame rearrangements. Some clones are lacking; in checked studies, under half of them reflect an unresolved V gene, and why the rest are absent is not known. A total of about 170,000 clones appear in this sample, 91% of them only once. Approximately 1.4% of the sample rests with the top ten. The CDR3, cysteine through phenylalanine, is 14 amino acids long. Only the CDR3 DNA is retained, 42 bases long and in frame from the first base. CDR1 and CDR2 are drawn from the germline V gene: ENHRY, SYGVKD. The germline ends are 13 bases apart after V is trimmed by 4 bases and J by 7 bases. Remarks on this clone: Its antigen target is currently unknown. No much larger clone exists at a distance of one base, and base qualities are not known.

Sequencing input: blood. The sequence derives from a woman aged 25 to 39 in good health. The chain joins TRBV10-3 to TRBJ1-4; TRBD1 might be the D gene, on 5 matching bases. The base sequence is TGTGCCATCAGTGCATCGGGACGGGGTGAAAAACTGTTTTTT. The encoded protein is CAISASGRGEKLFF.